What follows are 20 T cell receptor beta chains derived from one specimen sequenced in a study of cytomegalovirus exposure and HLA in healthy donors (dated by TCRdb to about 2017). The library was produced with the immunoSEQ multiplex PCR assay. A mixture of 60 forward primers for TCR Vbeta segments and 13 reverse primers for TCR Jbeta segments was used in the multiplex PCR. TCRdb stores this immuneACCESS table with in-frame sequences only. Part of the clones is absent; in the studies checked, under half of the shortfall reflects unresolved V genes, and no reason is known for the rest. For this sample there are approximately 140,000 clones; roughly 63% appear just once. 6% to 8.5% of the sample is taken by the ten largest. The sequenced sample was PBMCs. These receptors were taken from a woman aged 60 to 75 in good health and CMV-seropositive.

J is TRBJ2-7 and V is TRBV2, with 8 bases aligning to TRBD1. CDR1 and CDR2 (germline): SNHLY, FYNNEI. This CDR3 has 14 amino acids. V was clipped by 7 bases and J by 9 bases; unmatched bases: 14. CDR3 amino acids: CASKGARGLHRQYF. For the CDR3, the DNA is TGTGCCAGCAAAGGGGCCAGGGGGCTTCACCGGCAGTACTTC.

CDR3 sequence (DNA): TGTGCCAGCAGTAGGGACTACCCCTACGAGCAGTACTTC. Protein: CASSRDYPYEQYF. The chain is built from TRBV2 and TRBJ2-7; 7 bases align to TRBD2. The trim removed 5 bases at V and 2 bases at J, leaving 3 bases unmatched. Germline CDR1 is SNHLY and CDR2 is FYNNEI. The CDR3 sequence is 13 residues long.

This clone was picked up a small number of times. The genes are TRBV28 and TRBJ2-3; 10 nucleotides line up with TRBD2. The germline V gene encodes CDR1 MDHEN and CDR2 SYDVKM. With V trimmed by 6 bases and J by 2 bases, 11 bases remained unmatched. The length of the CDR3 is 17 residues. CDR3 amino acids: CASSPATSGIYTDTQYF. The CDR3 nucleotides read TGTGCCAGCAGCCCGGCTACTAGCGGGATTTACACAGATACGCAGTATTTT. The full variable domain, with the rest looked up from reference TRBV28 and TRBJ2-3, is DVKVTQSSRYLVKRTGEKVFLECVQDMDHENMFWYRQDPGLGLRLIYFSYDVKMKEKGDIPEGYSVSREKKERFSLILESASTNQTSMYLCASSPATSGIYTDTQYFGPGTRLTVL.

V usage is TRBV6-5 and J usage is TRBJ2-1; TRBD2 aligns across 11 bases. CDR1 and CDR2 from the germline V gene are MNHEY and SVGAGI. The CDR3 has 15 residues. J gave up 5 bases and V 6 bases, and 6 bases lay outside the gene matches. The CDR3 protein is CASRPGLAVDNEQFF. For the CDR3, the DNA is TGTGCCAGCAGACCGGGACTAGCGGTGGACAATGAGCAGTTCTTC.

The V gene is TRBV5-4, the J gene TRBJ2-1; TRBD2 matches at 9 bases. Germline CDR1 and CDR2: SGHNT and YYREEE (reference sequence). The CDR3 has 14 amino acids. V shed 4 bases, J shed 5 bases, and the junction held 4 bases outside the gene matches. CDR3 DNA sequence: TGTGCCAGCAGCCTTAGCGGGAGCCACAATGAGCAGTTCTTC. This translates into CASSLSGSHNEQFF.

The chain couples TRBV6-4 to TRBJ1-2; the D is unclear. V was pared by 3 bases and J by 4 bases, with 9 bases between. Germline lookup yields CDR1 MRHNA and CDR2 SNTAGT. CDR3 size: 13 residues. The CDR3 region is CASSEGVGYGYTF. Written as DNA, the CDR3 is TGTGCCAGCAGTGAAGGAGTCGGCTATGGCTACACCTTC.

Only a few counts were recorded for this clone. This chain uses TRBV28 with TRBJ2-1; D unclear. The CDR3 runs to 15 residues. V was shortened by 3 bases and J by 0 bases, with 9 bases between the two germline ends. Per germline, CDR1 MDHEN and CDR2 SYDVKM. The CDR3 is CASSLDSGSYNEQFF. The CDR3 nucleotides are TGTGCCAGCAGTTTGGATTCGGGCTCCTACAATGAGCAGTTCTTC.

This chain joins TRBV5-1 and TRBJ2-3; 10 bases match TRBD2. From germline, CDR1 is SGHRS and CDR2 YFSETQ. The length of the CDR3 is 17 residues. V was clipped by 2 bases and J by 5 bases; unmatched bases: 11. The chain's CDR3 is CASSFSPQREGKDTQYF. The CDR3 coding sequence is TGCGCCAGCAGCTTTAGTCCCCAGCGGGAGGGGAAAGATACGCAGTATTTT.

The V gene is TRBV28, the J gene TRBJ2-5; tentatively, D is TRBD2 (7 bases). Trimming cost V 2 bases and J 1 base, with 11 bases left between them. Germline CDR1 reads MDHEN; CDR2 reads SYDVKM. CDR3 size: 15 residues. The CDR3 sequence is CASSLGGGGQETQYF. The CDR3 nucleotides read TGTGCCAGCAGTTTAGGGGGCGGGGGCCAAGAGACCCAGTACTTC.

The rearrangement links TRBV5-4 to TRBJ2-3, with 7 bases lining up with TRBD2. V lost 3 bases to trimming and J lost 4 bases; unmatched junction nucleotides: 11. Germline V lookup: CDR1 SGHNT, CDR2 YYREEE (reference sequence). The CDR3 is 16 amino acids. CDR3 sequence (DNA): TGTGCCAGCAGCTCCCCCAGGGCGGGAGCATCAGATACGCAGTATTTT. As protein: CASSSPRAGASDTQYF. Using reference TRBV5-4 and TRBJ2-3 for the parts outside the CDR3, the full variable domain is ETGVTQSPTHLIKTRGQQVTLRCSSQSGHNTVSWYQQALGQGPQFIFQYYREEENGRGNFPPRFSGLQFPNYSSELNVNALELDDSALYLCASSSPRAGASDTQYFGPGTRLTVL.

In regard to this clone: A much more abundant neighbour one base away suggests this may be a read error. The identical CDR3 is also encoded by other nucleotide sequences in the sample. This chain links TRBV28 with TRBJ2-7, with 14 bases matching TRBD2. The J segment lost 3 bases and the V segment lost 5 bases, leaving 3 bases of the junction unmatched. The CDR3 covers 15 residues. Germline V gene data show CDR1 as MDHEN and CDR2 as SYDVKM. The CDR3 is CASSLGTSGSYEQYF. The DNA for the CDR3 is TGTGCCAGCAGTCTAGGGACTAGCGGGAGCTACGAGCAGTACTTC. Variable domain in full (rest from reference TRBV28 and TRBJ2-7): DVKVTQSSRYLVKRTGEKVFLECVQDMDHENMFWYRQDPGLGLRLIYFSYDVKMKEKGDIPEGYSVSREKKERFSLILESASTNQTSMYLCASSLGTSGSYEQYFGPGTRLTVT.

The V and J genes are TRBV11-2 and TRBJ2-1, with TRBD2 matching 11 bases. V gave up 3 bases and J gave up 6 bases; unmatched junction bases: 1. CDR3 length: 14 amino acids. The V gene's germline CDR1 is SGHAT and CDR2 FQNNGV. The CDR3 region is CASSFSGRANEQFF. The CDR3 DNA follows: TGTGCCAGCAGCTTTAGCGGGAGGGCCAATGAGCAGTTCTTC.

The chain joins TRBV11-2 to TRBJ2-1; 9 bases agree with TRBD2. The CDR3 length is 16 residues. The germline V gene has CDR1 SGHAT and CDR2 FQNNGV. The ends lost 2 bases at V and 2 bases at J; junction bases unmatched: 4. This CDR3 is CASSLLSGRTYNEQFF. CDR3 nucleotides: TGTGCCAGCAGCTTATTAAGCGGGAGGACCTACAATGAGCAGTTCTTC.

This chain joins TRBV13 and TRBJ2-7; 8 nucleotides agree with TRBD2. Germline assignment: CDR1 PRHDT and CDR2 FYEKMQ (reference sequence). The J segment lost 3 bases and the V segment lost 1 base, leaving 5 bases of the junction unmatched. The CDR3 is made up of 15 amino acids. The CDR3 nucleotides are TGTGCCAGCAGCTTAGCGGGAGGGCCCCTCTACGAGCAGTACTTC. As protein: CASSLAGGPLYEQYF.

This chain uses TRBV2 with TRBJ2-2; possible D gene TRBD2, 6 bases. V was pared by 7 bases and J by 4 bases, with 10 bases between. CDR1 is SNHLY, CDR2 FYNNEI, per germline. This CDR3 region has 13 residues. CDR3 DNA sequence: TGTGCCAGCAAGTCTAGCGTCACCGGGGAGCTGTTTTTT. Protein sequence: CASKSSVTGELFF. The full variable domain, its missing parts supplied by reference TRBV2 and TRBJ2-2, is EPEVTQTPSHQVTQMGQEVILRCVPISNHLYFYWYRQILGQKVEFLVSFYNNEISEKSEIFDDQFSVERPDGSNFTLKIRSTKLEDSAMYFCASKSSVTGELFFGEGSRLTVL.

V is TRBV9 and J is TRBJ2-3, with 7 bases fitting TRBD2. The germline gives CDR1 SGDLS, CDR2 YYNGEE. Unmatched junction bases numbered 9, after V lost 4 bases and J lost 4 bases. The CDR3 covers 15 residues. The CDR3 region is CASSLGLGVADTQYF. The CDR3 coding sequence is TGTGCCAGCAGCCTCGGACTAGGGGTCGCAGATACGCAGTATTTT.

This chain uses TRBV18 with TRBJ2-5, with 7 bases lining up with TRBD1. Germline V CDR1 and CDR2: KGHSH, LQKENI. The CDR3 sequence is 15 residues long. V lost 3 bases and J lost 1; bases outside the gene matches: 5. This CDR3 is CASSPGTDGQETQYF. CDR3 nucleotide sequence: TGTGCCAGCTCACCGGGGACAGACGGCCAAGAGACCCAGTACTTC.

Concerning this clone itself: The sample contains more than one DNA sequence encoding this CDR3. The rearrangement links TRBV11-2 to TRBJ1-1; D unresolved. The germline CDR1 and CDR2 sequences are SGHAT and FQNNGV. V lost 0 bases and J lost 1, with 3 bases in between. The CDR3 has 13 amino acids. The CDR3 loop is CASSLDRNTEAFF. CDR3 bases: TGTGCCAGCAGCTTAGACAGGAACACTGAAGCTTTCTTT.

The chain combines TRBV5-1 with TRBJ2-3, with TRBD2 matching over 15 bases. Per the germline V gene, CDR1 is SGHRS and CDR2 is YFSETQ. Germline trimming cut 5 bases from V and 4 bases from J; bases unmatched to any gene: 5. This CDR3 has 16 amino acids. CDR3 protein: CASSTGLAGGADTQYF. The CDR3 bases are TGCGCCAGCAGTACGGGACTAGCGGGAGGCGCAGATACGCAGTATTTT.

The chain has TRBV11-2 and TRBJ2-1; tentatively, D is TRBD2 (6 bases). Per the germline V gene, CDR1 is SGHAT and CDR2 is FQNNGV. The CDR3 extends over 17 amino acids. V was shortened by 5 bases and J by 2 bases, with 19 bases between the two germline ends. CDR3 nucleotide sequence: TGTGCCAGCAGCCCCCCCCCGGGGGAGAGGGCCTACAATGAGCAGTTCTTC. Amino acids: CASSPPPGERAYNEQFF.